This TCR beta chain was sequenced during a study of early T cells in non-severe SARS-CoV-2 infection. TCRdb passed the 5' RACE reads through MiXCR, listing each CDR3 protein once. The sample shows tens of thousands of distinct CDR3 sequences, about 15% of them seen only once. This clonotype was seen repeatedly, ten times or more. J lost 7 bases, V lost 5 bases, and 9 bases had no gene match. This CDR3 is 16 amino acids long. The germline gives CDR1 SGHTA, CDR2 FQGNSA. The sample was whole blood. J is TRBJ2-1 and V is TRBV7-2; 12 bases align to TRBD2. The source is an adult who was a healthcare worker with PCR-confirmed SARS-CoV-2 infection or an uninfected control (not recorded which). DNA of the CDR3: TGTGCCAGCAGCCAATCTTCTGGACTAGCGGGGAATGAGCAGTTCTTC. Encoded protein: CASSQSSGLAGNEQFF.